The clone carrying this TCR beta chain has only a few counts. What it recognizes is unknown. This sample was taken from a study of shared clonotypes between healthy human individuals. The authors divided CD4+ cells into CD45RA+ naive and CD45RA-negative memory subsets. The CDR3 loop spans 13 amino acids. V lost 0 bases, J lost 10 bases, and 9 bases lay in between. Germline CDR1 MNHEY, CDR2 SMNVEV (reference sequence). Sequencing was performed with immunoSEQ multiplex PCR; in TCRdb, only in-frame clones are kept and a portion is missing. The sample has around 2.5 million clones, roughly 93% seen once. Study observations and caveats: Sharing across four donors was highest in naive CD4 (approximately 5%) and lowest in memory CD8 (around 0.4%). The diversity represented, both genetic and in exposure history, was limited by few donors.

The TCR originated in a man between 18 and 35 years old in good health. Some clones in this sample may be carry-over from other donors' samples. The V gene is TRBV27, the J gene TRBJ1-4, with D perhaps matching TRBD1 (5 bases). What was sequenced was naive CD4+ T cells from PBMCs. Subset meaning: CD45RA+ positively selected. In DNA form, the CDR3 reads TGTGCCAGCAGTTTATCTTCCGGGGGAAAACTGTTTTTT. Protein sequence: CASSLSSGGKLFF.